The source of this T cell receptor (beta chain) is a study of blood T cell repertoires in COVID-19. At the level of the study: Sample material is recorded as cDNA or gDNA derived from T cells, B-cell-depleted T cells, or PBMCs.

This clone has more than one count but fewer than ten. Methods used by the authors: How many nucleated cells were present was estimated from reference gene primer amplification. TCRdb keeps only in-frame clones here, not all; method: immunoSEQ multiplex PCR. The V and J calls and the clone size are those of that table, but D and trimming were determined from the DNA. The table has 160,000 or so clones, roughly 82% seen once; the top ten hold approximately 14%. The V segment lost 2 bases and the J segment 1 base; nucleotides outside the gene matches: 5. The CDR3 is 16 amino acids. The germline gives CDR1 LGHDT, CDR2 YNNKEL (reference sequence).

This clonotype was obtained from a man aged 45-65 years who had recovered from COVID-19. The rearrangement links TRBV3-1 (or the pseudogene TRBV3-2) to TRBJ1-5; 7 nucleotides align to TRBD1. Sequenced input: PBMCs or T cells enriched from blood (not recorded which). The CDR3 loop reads CASSQRGGRSNQPQHF. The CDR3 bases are TGTGCCAGCAGCCAAAGAGGGGGCAGGAGCAATCAGCCCCAGCATTTT.